These 18 T cell receptor beta chains were sequenced from one sample in a study of blood T cell repertoires in COVID-19 (dated by TCRdb to between 2020 and 2021). Receptor libraries were prepared by the immunoSEQ multiplex PCR assay. TCRdb mirrors the immuneACCESS table, restricted to in-frame sequences. Some clones are absent from its copies; in checked studies, under half trace to an unresolved V gene, and the reason for the others is unknown. Recorded for this sample are approximately 77,000 clones; 80% to 90% of them occurred a single time. The ten largest account for approximately 4.5% of the sample. The sequenced material came from peripheral blood. Receptors originate from a man between 50 and 59 years old with active COVID-19.

The gene calls are TRBV30 and TRBJ1-2, with TRBD1 matching 11 bases. V dropped 5 bases and J dropped 8; count of bases not matched to a gene: 7. The germline CDR1 and CDR2 sequences are GTSNPN and SVGIG (reference sequence). CDR3 length: 13 residues. The CDR3 region is CAWGDRGGRGYTF. The CDR3 nucleotides read TGTGCCTGGGGGGACAGGGGGGGTAGAGGCTACACCTTC.

This rearrangement joins TRBV2 to TRBJ2-7, with 8 bases matching TRBD2. CDR1 and CDR2 from the germline V gene are SNHLY and FYNNEI. Unmatched junction bases numbered 10, after V lost 2 bases and J lost 1 base. This CDR3 comprises 17 residues. This chain's CDR3 is CASSEWGEGTSSYEQYF. The CDR3, as DNA: TGTGCCAGCAGTGAATGGGGGGAGGGGACTAGTTCCTACGAGCAGTACTTC.

Here the CDR3 DNA reads TGTGCCTGGAGTGAGGGGATTGGTGAGACCCAGTACTTC. Translation: CAWSEGIGETQYF. This chain connects TRBV30 to TRBJ2-5; possible D gene TRBD1, 5 bases. CDR3 length equals 13 residues. Between the trimmed V and J ends, which lost 1 base and 5 bases, there was a span of 11 bases. Germline V gene sequence: CDR1 GTSNPN, CDR2 SVGIG (reference sequence).

This sequence joins TRBV12-5 and TRBJ1-2, with D perhaps TRBD1 (6 bases). This CDR3 is 15 amino acids long. V lost 1 base to trimming and J lost 4 bases, with 13 bases between them. The germline V gene encodes CDR1 LGHNT and CDR2 FRNRAP. CDR3 sequence: CASGLAGALGYGYTF. CDR3 in DNA: TGTGCTAGTGGTTTGGCAGGGGCGTTGGGCTATGGCTACACCTTC.

This chain uses TRBV4-3 with TRBJ2-7; D call uncertain. The germline CDR1 and CDR2 sequences are LGHNA and YSLEER. Trimming removed 0 bases from V and 2 bases from J, with 11 bases in between. The CDR3 has 15 residues. The CDR3 loop reads CASSQDAVWPYEQYF. Written as DNA, the CDR3 is TGCGCCAGCAGCCAAGATGCCGTGTGGCCCTACGAGCAGTACTTC.

The J gene is TRBJ1-1, the V gene TRBV10-3, with D tentatively TRBD1 (5 bases). Germline V CDR1 and CDR2: ENHRY, SYGVKD. This CDR3 is 15 amino acids long. The V and J ends lost 2 bases and 5 bases respectively, with 15 bases between them. The CDR3 DNA reads as TGTGCCATCAGTGAGGGGGGGGTTGTTGGAACTGAAGCTTTCTTT. Protein product: CAISEGGVVGTEAFF.

The chain uses TRBV28 and TRBJ2-3; 15 nucleotides align to TRBD2. The germline CDR1 and CDR2 sequences are MDHEN and SYDVKM. The CDR3 totals 18 residues. Trimming took 1 base from V and 1 from J; bases not matched to a gene: 3. CDR3 bases: TGTGCCAGCAGTTTATACTGGACTAGCGGGAGGGGCACAGATACGCAGTATTTT. Translation gives CASSLYWTSGRGTDTQYF. Variable domain in full (rest from reference TRBV28 and TRBJ2-3): DVKVTQSSRYLVKRTGEKVFLECVQDMDHENMFWYRQDPGLGLRLIYFSYDVKMKEKGDIPEGYSVSREKKERFSLILESASTNQTSMYLCASSLYWTSGRGTDTQYFGPGTRLTVL.

The chain is built from TRBV6-1 and TRBJ1-6; no firm D call. The CDR3 extends over 15 amino acids. Deletions cut 2 bases from V and 4 bases from J, with 9 bases between. Germline loops: CDR1 MNHNS, CDR2 SASEGT. As DNA, the CDR3 is TGTGCCAGCAGTGAAATCGGGGTTTATAATTCACCCCTCCACTTT. This codes for CASSEIGVYNSPLHF.

Concerning this clone itself: At one of its ends the junction is not consistent with the germline gene, which may arise from a read error. J is TRBJ1-5 and V is TRBV27, with D maybe TRBD1 (5 bases). Germline V CDR1 and CDR2: MNHEY, SMNVEV (reference sequence). This CDR3 has 14 residues. CDR3 loop: CASRRDFSHQPQHF. The CDR3 nucleotides read TGTGCCAGCAGAAGGGACTTTAGCCATCAGCCCCAGCATTTT.

This clone was counted once. The chain links TRBV11-3 to TRBJ2-7; 8 bases align to TRBD2. Germline CDR1 is SGHNT and CDR2 is YENEEA. V shed 0 bases and J 1 base; nucleotides not matched to a gene: 2. The CDR3 contains 15 residues. The CDR3 protein is CASSLEASGSYEQYF. The CDR3 DNA reads as TGTGCCAGCAGCTTAGAAGCTAGCGGGTCCTACGAGCAGTACTTC.

The rearrangement joins TRBV5-4 to TRBJ2-3; TRBD2 is a possible D gene (6 bases). The CDR3 sequence is 13 residues long. Trimming cost V 3 bases and J 3 bases, with 8 bases left between them. Germline V CDR1 and CDR2: SGHNT, YYREEE (reference sequence). This CDR3 reads CASSSRETDTQYF. In DNA form, the CDR3 reads TGTGCCAGCAGCTCTCGGGAGACAGATACGCAGTATTTT.

The chain employs TRBV10-2 and TRBJ2-1, with 7 nucleotides matching TRBD2. Germline V lookup: CDR1 WSHSY, CDR2 SAAADI. V trimming: 9 bases; J trimming: 2 bases; junction bases outside the gene matches: 16. The CDR3 is 17 residues long. CDR3 sequence: CASSSGGGGSAYNEQFF. DNA for the CDR3: TGCGCCAGTTCATCTGGGGGGGGAGGGTCCGCCTACAATGAGCAGTTCTTC.

The chain joins TRBV11-3 to TRBJ2-7; TRBD2 aligns across 9 bases. V shed 7 bases and J 2 bases; nucleotides not matched to a gene: 6. Germline lookup yields CDR1 SGHNT and CDR2 YENEEA. This CDR3 is 14 amino acids long. CDR3 nucleotides: TGTGCCAGCACCAGCGGGGGGCCCCCCTACGAGCAGTACTTC. It translates to CASTSGGPPYEQYF.

The CDR3 is CASSLQGKGSYEQYF. The CDR3 DNA reads as TGTGCCAGCAGCCTACAGGGTAAGGGCTCCTACGAGCAGTACTTC. V and J are TRBV2 and TRBJ2-7; possibly TRBD1 for D (6 bases). The CDR3 covers 15 residues. Trimming took off 6 bases at V and 0 bases at J, with 15 bases between the two ends. Germline lookup yields CDR1 SNHLY and CDR2 FYNNEI.

V is TRBV11-2 and J is TRBJ2-4; 9 nucleotides match TRBD1. The CDR3 runs to 16 residues. J was trimmed by 3 bases and V by 5 bases; bases with no gene match: 8. Germline CDR1 SGHAT, CDR2 FQNNGV. The CDR3 nucleotides are TGTGCCAGCAGCCCCAGGGCGGGACAGGGCAAAAACATTCAGTACTTC. Protein sequence: CASSPRAGQGKNIQYF.

The gene calls are TRBV10-3 and TRBJ2-1, with 8 bases identical to TRBD2. The CDR3 is 15 amino acids. Per germline, CDR1 ENHRY and CDR2 SYGVKD. Trimming at V came to 4 bases and at J to 8 bases, leaving 10 bases not matched to a gene. CDR3 sequence (DNA): TGTGCCATCAGTGCAGCGGGGGACCCTCGGGATGAGCAGTTCTTC. Amino acid sequence: CAISAAGDPRDEQFF.

This chain connects TRBV15 to TRBJ1-2, with 8 bases matching TRBD1. The germline V gene has CDR1 LNHNV and CDR2 YYDKDF (reference sequence). The CDR3 is 16 amino acids. V gave up 0 bases and J gave up 8 bases; unmatched junction bases: 11. This CDR3 is CATSRDQDRALGGYTF. CDR3 DNA sequence: TGTGCCACCAGCAGAGATCAGGACAGGGCTCTAGGGGGCTACACCTTC.

The chain employs TRBV5-1 and TRBJ2-7; 9 nucleotides agree with TRBD1. Germline V gene sequence: CDR1 SGHRS, CDR2 YFSETQ. There are 14 residues in the CDR3. The J segment lost 3 bases and the V segment lost 5 bases, leaving 6 bases of the junction unmatched. DNA for the CDR3: TGCGCCAGCAGATCCGGGACAGGGAACTACGAGCAGTACTTC. Translation: CASRSGTGNYEQYF.